This T cell receptor beta chain appears in the sequencing data of a study of blood T cell repertoires in COVID-19 (dated by TCRdb to 2018 to 2020). About the investigation overall: Samples from collaborators originated in the United States, Italy and Spain and spanned both the acute and convalescent phases of COVID-19. The samples were drawn from the first 160 participants of the ongoing ImmuneRACE study and from roughly 1,300 subjects provided by 6 global collaborators. The dataset comprised deeply sampled blood TCRbeta repertoires from subjects exposed to, actively infected with, or recovered from COVID-19. A de-identified subject ID, COVID-19 status, age in years and sex were almost always included in the sample metadata. The repertoires were made available in a free public database intended to serve as a resource for research on the immune response to SARS-CoV-2. The prospective study material was composed of cDNA or gDNA derived from T cells, B-cell-depleted T cells, or PBMCs. Where available, HLA class I and class II types were obtained from metadata supplied by the sample provider rather than from assay-based typing. Study-level results and caveats: Clinical and demographic metadata were provided uncurated, with the amount varying by source and participant.

TCRbeta CDR3 regions were amplified from genomic DNA by means of the immunoSEQ Assay, a bias-controlled multiplex PCR. Per the authors' processing: Within the assay, amplification of reference gene primers was used to estimate how many nucleated cells each sample contained. To quantify the absolute abundance of each unique TCRbeta CDR3 rearrangement, sequence reads were collapsed and filtered. For each sample, productive Simpson clonality was calculated as the square root of Simpson's diversity index across productive rearrangements. The source is immuneACCESS, and TCRdb retained only in-frame sequences with V and J called. Part of the clones is not carried over; for the studies checked, unresolved V genes explain less than half of this, and the remainder is unexplained. The V and J calls and clone size come from that table; D and trimming were worked out from the DNA. This sample is represented by over 150,000 clones; 85% of them were singletons. The ten largest clones represent approximately 8% of the sample.

In Seattle, one collaborating source enrolled patients while the infection was active and tracked those patients longitudinally over the course of disease. Whole blood was collected in K2EDTA tubes by collaborating institutions according to the institutions' own protocols. For TCRbeta analysis, collaborators shipped samples in one of three forms: frozen whole blood, isolated PBMCs, or DNA extracted from either of those sample types. Of note for this clone: Its antigen is not yet known. The record has no base qualities; no much larger clone is one base away.

The CDR3 covers 15 residues, taking in both the cysteine and the phenylalanine. Only the CDR3 portion is preserved as DNA: 45 bases, with reading frame beginning at the first base. CDR1 and CDR2 are read off the germline V gene as MGHRA and YSYEKL. The junction carries 10 bases between V and J, which are trimmed by 4 bases and 0 bases respectively. Sequenced material: peripheral blood. The rearrangement joined TRBV4-1 to TRBJ1-3; confidence is insufficient to name the D gene. The TCR comes from a woman older than 75 with COVID-19, enrolled during active disease. The DNA sequence is given as TGCGCCAGCAGCCCCCCCGGAGGCTCTGGAAACACCATATATTTT. Its amino acids are CASSPPGGSGNTIYF.